These 21 T cell receptor beta chains were sequenced from one sample in a study of cytomegalovirus exposure and HLA in healthy donors. 60 Vbeta and 13 Jbeta primers were used in PCR. The protocol was immunoSEQ multiplex PCR, while the TCRdb copy is restricted to in-frame clones and leaves out a portion. The data hold 100,000 to 150,000 clones, with roughly 72% observed a single time. The sequencing sample was made of PBMCs. These receptors were collected from a woman aged 45-59 years in good health and CMV-seronegative.

The gene calls are TRBV2 and TRBJ1-3; a weak D match, TRBD1 (6 bases). The CDR3 consists of 15 residues. Per germline, CDR1 SNHLY and CDR2 FYNNEI. V was pared by 4 bases and J by 4 bases, with 14 bases between. This CDR3 reads CASSGRGAAGNTIYF. The CDR3 bases are TGTGCCAGCAGTGGTCGGGGGGCGGCCGGAAACACCATATATTTT.

The chain employs TRBV7-2 and TRBJ2-6; tentatively, D is TRBD1 (6 bases). The length of the CDR3 is 15 residues. Trimming removed 5 bases at V and 4 bases at J, with 12 bases between. Germline-derived CDR1 and CDR2 are SGHTA and FQGNSA. This CDR3 reads CASSEQGRGANVLTF. The CDR3 region has the DNA TGTGCCAGCAGCGAACAGGGAAGAGGGGCCAACGTCCTGACTTTC.

The rearrangement joins TRBV4-3 to TRBJ2-3; 9 bases match TRBD2. Germline loops: CDR1 LGHNA, CDR2 YSLEER. Losses at the gene ends were 1 base for V and 3 bases for J; bases not matched to a gene: 8. This CDR3 region has 17 residues. CDR3 coding DNA: TGCGCCAGCAGCCAAGGGACAGCGGGAGGCGGAACAGATACGCAGTATTTT. Amino acid sequence: CASSQGTAGGGTDTQYF.

The chain uses TRBV21-1 and TRBJ1-5; the listed D gene, TRBD1, was not tested against the DNA. TRBV21-1 is labeled a pseudogene. This CDR3 contains 19 residues. The CDR3 loop reads CASGKGGPRGQRSNQPQHF. CDR3 DNA: TGTGCCAGCGGAAAAGGCGGACCCCGGGGACAGAGGAGCAATCAGCCCCAGCATTTT.

This chain connects TRBV5-1 to TRBJ2-3; 12 positions match TRBD2. V was clipped by 0 bases and J by 7 bases; unmatched bases: 3. CDR1 SGHRS and CDR2 YFSETQ come from the germline V gene. The CDR3 is made up of 15 amino acids. The CDR3 coding sequence is TGCGCCAGCAGCTTGGCTAGCGGGAGGGAATATACGCAGTATTTT. Amino acid sequence: CASSLASGREYTQYF.

This clone was seen a few times. The chain recombines TRBV2 with TRBJ2-5; D might be TRBD2 (5 bases). CDR3 size: 13 residues. In germline, CDR1 is SNHLY, CDR2 FYNNEI. V lost 4 bases, J lost 3 bases, and 9 bases lay in between. DNA for the CDR3: TGTGCCAGCAGTGCGGGAAGGGAAGAGACCCAGTACTTC. This encodes CASSAGREETQYF.

The chain joins TRBV11-2 to TRBJ1-1, with D perhaps matching TRBD1 (5 bases). Germline V gives CDR1 SGHAT, CDR2 FQNNGV. Trimming left V 1 base short and J 0 bases short, with 15 bases between. The CDR3 is 17 amino acids. CDR3 nucleotide sequence: TGTGCCAGCAGCTTAGGCCCCCCGGGGGGGTTGAACACTGAAGCTTTCTTT. Its protein product is CASSLGPPGGLNTEAFF.

V and J are TRBV27 and TRBJ2-1; TRBD1 might be the D (5 bases). Deletions cut 3 bases from V and 3 bases from J, with 6 bases between. CDR1 and CDR2 from the germline V gene are MNHEY and SMNVEV (reference sequence). The CDR3 covers 13 residues. The CDR3 DNA sequence: TGTGCCAGCAGTTTTCAGGGCTACAATGAGCAGTTCTTC. It codes for CASSFQGYNEQFF.

The rearrangement uses TRBV19 and TRBJ1-2; 7 nucleotides align to TRBD1. Trimming took 5 bases from V and 4 from J; bases not matched to a gene: 4. CDR1 is LNHDA, CDR2 SQIVND, per germline (reference sequence). This CDR3 comprises 13 residues. CDR3 DNA: TGTGCCAGTAGTCGACAGGGCACCTATGGCTACACCTTC. Amino acid sequence: CASSRQGTYGYTF.

The chain links TRBV5-8 to TRBJ2-3; a weak D match, TRBD1 (6 bases). Trimming removed 3 bases at V and 1 base at J, with 15 bases between. Germline values: CDR1 SGHTS, CDR2 YDEGEE. The length of the CDR3 is 16 residues. CDR3 amino acids: CASSSGDLRRTDTQYF. The CDR3 region has the DNA TGTGCCAGCAGCTCAGGGGATCTCCGCCGCACAGATACGCAGTATTTT. The full variable domain, in which reference TRBV5-8 and TRBJ2-3 provide the parts outside the CDR3, is EAGVTQSPTHLIKTRGQQATLRCSPISGHTSVYWYQQALGLGLQFLLWYDEGEERNRGNFPPRFSGRQFPNYSSELNVNALELEDSALYLCASSSGDLRRTDTQYFGPGTRLTVL.

The rearrangement uses TRBV29-1 and TRBJ2-3; 8 nucleotides line up with TRBD1. After removal of 5 bases from V and 2 bases from J, the junction contained 6 bases not matched to a gene. Looked up from germline, CDR1 is SQVTM and CDR2 is ANQGSEA. This CDR3 spans 14 amino acids. The chain's CDR3 is CSVTGTGPTDTQYF. The CDR3 DNA is TGCAGCGTTACCGGGACAGGCCCCACAGATACGCAGTATTTT.

The chain is built from TRBV27 and TRBJ2-3; TRBD2 agrees at 11 bases. The CDR3 runs to 16 residues. V lost 3 bases and J lost 4; bases outside the gene matches: 6. In germline, CDR1 is MNHEY, CDR2 SMNVEV (reference sequence). As DNA, the CDR3 is TGTGCCAGCAGTTTCAGTAGCGGGAGGGCCCCAGATACGCAGTATTTT. Encoded protein: CASSFSSGRAPDTQYF.

This chain connects TRBV7-9 to TRBJ2-1, with 11 nucleotides matching TRBD1. Germline V gives CDR1 SEHNR, CDR2 FQNEAQ (reference sequence). This CDR3 has 15 residues. The J segment lost 9 bases and the V segment lost 8 bases, leaving 12 bases of the junction unmatched. CDR3 loop: CASRRGGQGGVEQFF. In DNA, the CDR3 is TGTGCCAGCCGCCGCGGGGGACAGGGGGGGGTTGAGCAGTTCTTC.

The gene calls are TRBV12-5 and TRBJ1-5, with 8 positions matching TRBD1. CDR1 and CDR2 from the germline V gene are LGHNT and FRNRAP. CDR3 size: 16 residues. V shed 6 bases, J shed 4 bases, and the junction held 11 bases outside the gene matches. The CDR3 DNA is TGTGCTAGTGGCCCAGGACAGGGATTGGATAATCAGCCCCAGCATTTT. Protein: CASGPGQGLDNQPQHF.

The chain employs TRBV28 and TRBJ2-1, with TRBD2 as a possible D gene (6 bases). The germline V gene has CDR1 MDHEN and CDR2 SYDVKM. The CDR3 has 16 amino acids. Trimming shortened V by 8 bases and J by 0 bases, and 17 bases separated the two germline ends. The CDR3 DNA is TGTGCCAGCTTCTCCTTCGGGAGAAGCTCCTACAATGAGCAGTTCTTC. Encoded protein: CASFSFGRSSYNEQFF.

The chain couples TRBV29-1 to TRBJ1-5; D unresolved. The CDR3 loop spans 12 amino acids. V was trimmed by 4 bases and J by 4 bases, leaving 8 bases between them. Germline values: CDR1 SQVTM, CDR2 ANQGSEA. CDR3 loop: CSVGARNQPQHF. As DNA, the CDR3 is TGCAGCGTTGGGGCAAGAAATCAGCCCCAGCATTTT. The full variable domain, its missing parts supplied by reference TRBV29-1 and TRBJ1-5, is SAVISQKPSRDICQRGTSLTIQCQVDSQVTMMFWYRQQPGQSLTLIATANQGSEATYESGFVIDKFPISRPNLTFSTLTVSNMSPEDSSIYLCSVGARNQPQHFGDGTRLSIL.

This clone was counted a single time. The chain recombines TRBV11-2 with TRBJ2-2; 7 bases are a match to TRBD2. Germline V gives CDR1 SGHAT, CDR2 FQNNGV. Trimming cost V 1 base and J 6 bases; bases outside gene matches: 2. The CDR3 loop spans 14 amino acids. In DNA, the CDR3 is TGTGCCAGCAGCTTAGGGACTAGTTCCGGGGAGCTGTTTTTT. It codes for CASSLGTSSGELFF.

The chain employs TRBV11-2 and TRBJ2-7; D is uncertain. The CDR3 is 13 residues long. The germline CDR1 and CDR2 sequences are SGHAT and FQNNGV. Trimming left V 1 base short and J 0 bases short, with 4 bases between. The CDR3 loop reads CASSLALSYEQYF. In DNA, the CDR3 is TGTGCCAGCAGCTTAGCCCTCTCCTACGAGCAGTACTTC.

This clone was observed once. Sequence at one end of the junction differs from germline and may be a read error. The J gene is TRBJ1-5, the V gene TRBV29-1; D possibly corresponds to TRBD1 (5 bases). This CDR3 spans 13 amino acids. Germline V gene lookup returns CDR1 SQVTM and CDR2 ANQGSEA. CDR3 residues: CSGGDSCNQPQNF. The CDR3 bases are TGCAGCGGCGGTGACAGCTGCAATCAGCCCCAGAATTTT.

The V and J genes are TRBV7-2 and TRBJ2-7, with TRBD1 identical over 10 bases. Per the germline V gene, CDR1 is SGHTA and CDR2 is FQGNSA. The trim removed 5 bases at V and 7 bases at J, leaving 8 bases unmatched. The CDR3 has 14 amino acids. The CDR3 sequence is CASSPGQGILEQYF. The CDR3, as DNA: TGTGCCAGCAGCCCGGGACAGGGGATACTAGAGCAGTACTTC.

CDR3 amino acids: CASSYSKSVSGNTIYF. The DNA of the CDR3 is TGTGCCAGCAGTTACTCGAAATCGGTCTCTGGAAACACCATATATTTT. The V and J genes are TRBV6-5 and TRBJ1-3; D is unresolved. Trimming pared 0 bases from V and 0 bases from J, leaving 9 bases between. Germline CDR1 and CDR2: MNHEY and SVGAGI. The length of the CDR3 is 16 residues.